The 16 T cell receptor beta chains in this list originate from one sample, sequenced in a study of post-analysis software for immune sequencing data (dated by TCRdb to between 2014 and 2017). General study outcomes and caveats: Patients showed significantly higher frequencies than controls for about 5 TRBV segments, among them TRBV5-6, TRBV5-1 and TRBV20-1.

Antigens for these TCRs are unknown. Preparation of the library involved PCR. Reads for this sample came from an Illumina HiSeq 2500. Unique molecular identifiers were incorporated into TCR beta cDNA libraries to reduce PCR and sequencing biases. In-frame beta chains were kept once TCRdb had trimmed the public reads at Q25 with fastp and called clones with MiXCR. Each record represents a unique CDR3 protein, reported with the most common genes and DNA among its rows. The sample table shows 450,000 to 700,000 distinct CDR3 sequences, and 40% to 50% are seen once. Together, the top ten hold around 1.7% of the sample. The sample comprised blood. These receptors were obtained from a girl aged 10 to 17 with multiple sclerosis.

In this sample, this clonotype turned up once. The junction does not match germline at one end; this may be a read error. This rearrangement joins TRBV6-5 to TRBJ1-2; D is unclear. The CDR3 length is 17 residues. Per germline, CDR1 MNHEY and CDR2 SVGAGI. This CDR3 reads CASSYGHGSRINYGHTF. As DNA, the CDR3 is TGTGCCAGCAGTTACGGTCACGGCAGCCGAATTAACTATGGCCACACCTTC.

The chain uses TRBV5-1 and TRBJ2-1, with 7 bases fitting TRBD2. The V gene's germline CDR1 is SGHRS and CDR2 YFSETQ. The CDR3 is made up of 16 amino acids. The V segment lost 0 bases and the J segment 4 bases; nucleotides outside the gene matches: 7. The DNA for the CDR3 is TGCGCCAGCAGCTTGGGTGGGGAGGGGACTTACAATGAGCAGTTCTTC. It encodes CASSLGGEGTYNEQFF. The full variable domain, in which reference TRBV5-1 and TRBJ2-1 provide the parts outside the CDR3, is KAGVTQTPRYLIKTRGQQVTLSCSPISGHRSVSWYQQTPGQGLQFLFEYFSETQRNKGNFPGRFSGRQFSNSRSEMNVSTLELGDSALYLCASSLGGEGTYNEQFFGPGTRLTVL.

The rearrangement joins TRBV20-1 to TRBJ1-2; tentative D call: TRBD1 (5 bases). The CDR3 extends over 15 amino acids. Germline loops: CDR1 DFQATT, CDR2 SNEGSKA (reference sequence). Trimming shortened V by 3 bases and J by 2 bases, and 16 bases separated the two germline ends. CDR3 in DNA: TGCAGTGCTAGTGGGGGTGGGGGGGTCAACTATGGCTACACCTTC. Translation: CSASGGGGVNYGYTF.

This clonotype was observed a few times. This chain connects TRBV10-3 to TRBJ2-1; D could derive from TRBD1 or TRBD2 (6 bases each). The CDR3 runs 12 residues. The germline V and J ends were trimmed by 3 bases and 9 bases, with 9 bases remaining between them. Germline CDR1 is ENHRY and CDR2 is SYGVKD. The CDR3, as DNA: TGTGCCATCAGTGACGGAGGGGGTGAGCAGTTCTTC. Residues: CAISDGGGEQFF.

CDR3 loop: CSARDPTGQSSYEQYF. As DNA, the CDR3 is TGCAGTGCTAGAGATCCCACAGGACAGAGCTCCTACGAGCAGTACTTC. The chain carries TRBV20-1 and TRBJ2-7, with D maybe TRBD1 (6 bases). The germline gives CDR1 DFQATT, CDR2 SNEGSKA (reference sequence). The CDR3 covers 16 residues. V shed 0 bases and J shed 0 bases, with 15 bases lying between them.

This clonotype was recorded a few times. An end of the junction differs from the germline gene, which may be a read error. The V and J genes are TRBV7-2 and TRBJ1-2; TRBD1 might be the D (6 bases). CDR1 and CDR2 from the germline V gene are SGHTA and FQGNSA. This CDR3 is 15 amino acids long. DNA for the CDR3: TGTGCCAGCAGAACAGCAGGGGTCGCGAGCTATGACTACACCTTC. Residues: CASRTAGVASYDYTF. Complete variable domain (other parts from reference TRBV7-2 and TRBJ1-2): GAGVSQSPSNKVTEKGKDVELRCDPISGHTALYWYRQSLGQGLEFLIYFQGNSAPDKSGLPSDRFSAERTGGSVSTLTIQRTQQEDSAVYLCASRTAGVASYDYTFGSGTRLTVV.

The chain couples TRBV19 to TRBJ1-5; no definite D call. The CDR3 sequence is 12 residues long. Germline-derived CDR1 and CDR2 are LNHDA and SQIVND (reference sequence). Trimming removed 3 bases from V and 11 bases from J, with 11 bases in between. CDR3 amino acids: CASSIPLMAQHF. The DNA for the CDR3 is TGTGCCAGTAGTATTCCCCTTATGGCCCAGCATTTT.

This clonotype was seen only a few times. The chain combines TRBV6-5 with TRBJ2-5, with 7 bases that match TRBD1. The CDR3 has 16 amino acids. V lost 4 bases to trimming and J lost 11 bases; unmatched junction nucleotides: 19. The germline CDR1 and CDR2 sequences are MNHEY and SVGAGI. The CDR3 here is CASSSSHRGPGDEQYF. The CDR3 nucleotides are TGTGCCAGCAGTTCCAGTCACAGGGGCCCAGGAGATGAGCAGTACTTC.

In its sample, this clonotype was seen a few times. The chain recombines TRBV11-2 with TRBJ2-7; the D gene is possibly TRBD2 (6 bases). V was cut by 4 bases and J by 3 bases, with 13 bases left in between. The germline V gene has CDR1 SGHAT and CDR2 FQNNGV. The CDR3 loop spans 14 amino acids. CDR3 in amino acids: CASSSLGLVYEQYF. In nucleotides, the CDR3 is TGTGCCAGCAGCTCCCTGGGACTTGTCTACGAGCAGTACTTC.

This clonotype was counted between two and nine times. V usage is TRBV7-2 and J usage is TRBJ2-7, with 9 bases that match TRBD2. The germline gives CDR1 SGHTA, CDR2 FQGNSA. After removal of 5 bases from V and 0 bases from J, the junction contained 5 bases not matched to a gene. The CDR3 consists of 15 residues. CDR3 nucleotides: TGTGCCAGCAGCGCCGGGACTAGCCCCTCCTACGAGCAGTACTTC. Its protein is CASSAGTSPSYEQYF.

This clonotype was detected ten times or more. The chain joins TRBV6-5 to TRBJ2-7; TRBD1 agrees at 9 bases. The CDR3 extends over 14 amino acids. With V trimmed by 4 bases and J by 3 bases, 4 bases remained unmatched. Per the germline V gene, CDR1 is MNHEY and CDR2 is SVGAGI. CDR3 coding DNA: TGTGCCAGCAGTTCCCCGGGACAGGGCTACGAGCAGTACTTC. Translation: CASSSPGQGYEQYF.

This chain joins TRBV12-3 or TRBV12-4 and TRBJ2-5; 10 nucleotides agree with TRBD2. J gave up 5 bases and V 5 bases, and 14 bases lay outside the gene matches. The CDR3 covers 17 residues. Here the CDR3 DNA reads TGTGCCAGCAGTCCTCCCGGGGTAGCGGGAGGATCGGAGACCCAGTACTTC. It encodes CASSPPGVAGGSETQYF.

The genes are TRBV13 and TRBJ1-2, with 9 nucleotides matching TRBD1. Trimming took 4 bases from V and 5 from J; bases not matched to a gene: 5. There are 14 residues in the CDR3. CDR1 and CDR2 (germline): PRHDT, FYEKMQ (reference sequence). The CDR3 DNA sequence: TGTGCCAGCAGCTACCTACAGGGGGCATATGGCTACACCTTC. It codes for CASSYLQGAYGYTF.

This clonotype appeared many times. The gene calls are TRBV12-3 or TRBV12-4 and TRBJ1-2; the match to TRBD1 covers 7 bases. The CDR3 is made up of 13 amino acids. J was trimmed by 2 bases and V by 5 bases; bases with no gene match: 2. Here the CDR3 DNA reads TGTGCCAGCAGTCCAGGGGGGAACTATGGCTACACCTTC. This encodes CASSPGGNYGYTF.

The V call is TRBV20-1, the J call TRBJ2-3; D could derive from TRBD1 or TRBD2 (5 bases each). Trimming shortened V by 3 bases and J by 6 bases, and 25 bases separated the two germline ends. CDR1 and CDR2 from the germline V gene are DFQATT and SNEGSKA (reference sequence). The CDR3 contains 17 residues. CDR3 residues: CSARGVARLLTTDTQYF. CDR3 nucleotides: TGCAGTGCTAGGGGGGTGGCGCGCCTGCTCACAACCGATACGCAGTATTTT.

V and J are TRBV4-2 and TRBJ2-3, with a possible D match to TRBD1 (6 bases). The V end lost 3 bases, the J end lost 1 base, and 11 bases lay between the germline ends. CDR1 and CDR2 (germline): LGHNA, YNFKEQ. The CDR3 sequence is 15 residues long. The DNA of the CDR3 is TGTGCCAGCAGCCAGTTTGGGGGCGGCACAGATACGCAGTATTTT. This encodes CASSQFGGGTDTQYF.